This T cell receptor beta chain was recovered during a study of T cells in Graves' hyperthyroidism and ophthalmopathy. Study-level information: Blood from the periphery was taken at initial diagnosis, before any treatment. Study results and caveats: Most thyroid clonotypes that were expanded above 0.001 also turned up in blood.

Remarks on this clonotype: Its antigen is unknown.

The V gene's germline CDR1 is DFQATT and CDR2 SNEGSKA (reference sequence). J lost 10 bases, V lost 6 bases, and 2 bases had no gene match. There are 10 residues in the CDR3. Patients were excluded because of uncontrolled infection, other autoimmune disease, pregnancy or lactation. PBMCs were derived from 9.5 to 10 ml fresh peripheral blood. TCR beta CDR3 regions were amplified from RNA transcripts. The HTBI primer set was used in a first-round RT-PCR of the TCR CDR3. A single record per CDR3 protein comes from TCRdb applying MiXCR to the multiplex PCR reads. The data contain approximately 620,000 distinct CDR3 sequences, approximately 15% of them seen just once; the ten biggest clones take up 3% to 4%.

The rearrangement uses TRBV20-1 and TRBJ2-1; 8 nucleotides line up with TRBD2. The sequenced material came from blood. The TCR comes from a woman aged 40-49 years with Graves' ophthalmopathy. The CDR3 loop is CSAKREEQFF. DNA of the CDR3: TGCAGTGCAAAGCGGGAGGAGCAGTTCTTC.